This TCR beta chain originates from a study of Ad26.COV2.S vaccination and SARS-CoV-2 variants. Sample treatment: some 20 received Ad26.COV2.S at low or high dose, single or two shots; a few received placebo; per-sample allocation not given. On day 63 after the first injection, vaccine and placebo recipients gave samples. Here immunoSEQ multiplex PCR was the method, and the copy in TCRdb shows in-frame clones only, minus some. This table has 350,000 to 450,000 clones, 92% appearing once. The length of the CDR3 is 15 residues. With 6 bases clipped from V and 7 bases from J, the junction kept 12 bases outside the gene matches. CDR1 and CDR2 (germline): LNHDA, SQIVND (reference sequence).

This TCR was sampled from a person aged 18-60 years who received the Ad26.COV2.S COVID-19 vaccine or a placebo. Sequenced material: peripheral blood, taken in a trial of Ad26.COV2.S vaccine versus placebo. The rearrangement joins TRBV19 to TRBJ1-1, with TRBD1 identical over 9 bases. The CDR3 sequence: CASSGDHGTGSEAFF. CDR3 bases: TGTGCCAGTAGCGGAGATCACGGGACAGGGAGTGAAGCTTTCTTT. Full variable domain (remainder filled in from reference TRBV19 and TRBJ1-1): DGGITQSPKYLFRKEGQNVTLSCEQNLNHDAMYWYRQDPGQGLRLIYYSQIVNDFQKGDIAEGYSVSREKKESFPLTVTSAQKNPTAFYLCASSGDHGTGSEAFFGQGTRLTVV.